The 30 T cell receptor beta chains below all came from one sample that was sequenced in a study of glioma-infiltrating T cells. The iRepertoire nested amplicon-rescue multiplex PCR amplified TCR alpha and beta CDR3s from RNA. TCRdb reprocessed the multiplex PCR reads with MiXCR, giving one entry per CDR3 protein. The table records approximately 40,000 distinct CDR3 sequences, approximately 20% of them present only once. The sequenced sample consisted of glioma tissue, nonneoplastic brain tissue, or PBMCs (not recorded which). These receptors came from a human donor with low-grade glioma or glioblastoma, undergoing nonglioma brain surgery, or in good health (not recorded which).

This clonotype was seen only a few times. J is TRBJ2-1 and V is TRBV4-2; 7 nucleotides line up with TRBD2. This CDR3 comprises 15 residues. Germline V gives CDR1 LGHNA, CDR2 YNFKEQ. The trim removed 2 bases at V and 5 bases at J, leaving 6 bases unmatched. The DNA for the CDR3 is TGTGCCAGCAGCCAATTAGGCCTAGCGGACAATGAGCAGTTCTTC. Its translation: CASSQLGLADNEQFF.

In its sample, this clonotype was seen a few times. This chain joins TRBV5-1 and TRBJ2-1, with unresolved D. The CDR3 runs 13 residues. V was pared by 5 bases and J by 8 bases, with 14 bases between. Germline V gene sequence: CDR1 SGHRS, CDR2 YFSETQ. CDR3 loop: CASRRQDDDEQFF. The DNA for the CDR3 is TGCGCCAGCAGGCGGCAGGACGATGATGAGCAGTTCTTC.

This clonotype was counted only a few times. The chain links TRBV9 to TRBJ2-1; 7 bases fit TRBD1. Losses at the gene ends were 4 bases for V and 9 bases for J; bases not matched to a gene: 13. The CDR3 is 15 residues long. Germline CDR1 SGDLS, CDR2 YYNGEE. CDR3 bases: TGTGCCAGCAGCTCCCCCGGGCAGGGGGTCTCTGAGCAGTTCTTC. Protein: CASSSPGQGVSEQFF.

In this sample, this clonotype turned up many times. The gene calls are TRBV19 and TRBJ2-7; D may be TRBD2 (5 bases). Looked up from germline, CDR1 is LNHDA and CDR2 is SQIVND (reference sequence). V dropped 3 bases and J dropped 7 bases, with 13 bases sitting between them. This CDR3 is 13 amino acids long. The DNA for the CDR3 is TGTGCCAGTAGTATCAGTTTTCCGGGAGAGCAGTACTTC. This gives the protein CASSISFPGEQYF.

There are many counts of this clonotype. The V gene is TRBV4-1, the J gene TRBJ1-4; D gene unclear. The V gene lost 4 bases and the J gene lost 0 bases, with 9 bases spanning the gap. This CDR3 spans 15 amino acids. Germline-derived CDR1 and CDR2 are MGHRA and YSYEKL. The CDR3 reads CASSRTQSTNEKLFF. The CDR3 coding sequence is TGCGCCAGCAGCCGTACACAGTCAACTAATGAAAAACTGTTTTTT.

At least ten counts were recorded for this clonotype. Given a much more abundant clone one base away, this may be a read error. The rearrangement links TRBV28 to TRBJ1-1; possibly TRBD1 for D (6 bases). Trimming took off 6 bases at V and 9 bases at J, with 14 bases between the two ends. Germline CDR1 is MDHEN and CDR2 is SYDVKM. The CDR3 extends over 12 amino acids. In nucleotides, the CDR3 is TGTGCCAGCAGCCCTTCGGGGACAAAAGCTTTCTTT. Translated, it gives CASSPSGTKAFF.

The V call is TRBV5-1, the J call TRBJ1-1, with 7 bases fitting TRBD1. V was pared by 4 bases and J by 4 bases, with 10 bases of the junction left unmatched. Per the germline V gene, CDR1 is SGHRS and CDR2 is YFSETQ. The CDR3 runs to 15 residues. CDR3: CASSPRQGETTEAFF. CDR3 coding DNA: TGCGCCAGCAGCCCTAGGCAGGGGGAGACCACTGAAGCTTTCTTT.

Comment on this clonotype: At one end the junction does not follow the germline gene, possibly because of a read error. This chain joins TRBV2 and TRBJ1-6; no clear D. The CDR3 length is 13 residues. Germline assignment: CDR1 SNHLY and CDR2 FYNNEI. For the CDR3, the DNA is TGTGCCAGCGGACGGGAAGATAATTCAACCCTCCACTTT. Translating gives CASGREDNSTLHF.

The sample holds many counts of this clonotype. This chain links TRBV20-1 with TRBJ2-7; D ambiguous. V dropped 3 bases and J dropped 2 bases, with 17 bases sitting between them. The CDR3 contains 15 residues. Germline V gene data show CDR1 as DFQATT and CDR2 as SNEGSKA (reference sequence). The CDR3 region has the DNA TGCAGTGCTAGGAACCTCGTGACCGAACCCTACGAGCAGTACTTC. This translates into CSARNLVTEPYEQYF.

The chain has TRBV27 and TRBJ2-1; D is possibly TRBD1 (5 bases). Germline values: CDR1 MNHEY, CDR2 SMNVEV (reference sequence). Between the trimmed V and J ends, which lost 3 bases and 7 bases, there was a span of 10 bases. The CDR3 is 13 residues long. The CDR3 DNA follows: TGTGCCAGCAGTTTCGTGACAGAAAATGAGCAGTTCTTC. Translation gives CASSFVTENEQFF.

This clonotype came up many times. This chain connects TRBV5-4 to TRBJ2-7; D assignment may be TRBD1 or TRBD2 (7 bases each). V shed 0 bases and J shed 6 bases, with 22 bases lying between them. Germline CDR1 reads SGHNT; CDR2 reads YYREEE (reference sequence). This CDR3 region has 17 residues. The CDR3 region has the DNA TGTGCCAGCAGCTTGGGACCAGCAGGGGGGGTGTTGGCCGAGCAGTACGTC. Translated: CASSLGPAGGVLAEQYV.

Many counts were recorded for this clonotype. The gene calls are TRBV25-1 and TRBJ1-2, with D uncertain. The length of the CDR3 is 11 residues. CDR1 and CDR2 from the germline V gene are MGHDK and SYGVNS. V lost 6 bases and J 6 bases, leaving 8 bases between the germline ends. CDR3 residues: CASRDRDGYTF. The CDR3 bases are TGTGCCAGCAGGGATCGAGATGGCTACACCTTC.

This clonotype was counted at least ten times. This CDR3 reads CASSRTASEQFF. DNA of the CDR3: TGTGCCAGCAGCCGGACGGCCAGCGAGCAGTTCTTC. This rearrangement joins TRBV7-2 to TRBJ2-1; no clear D gene. The CDR3 extends over 12 amino acids. Trimming removed 5 bases from V and 10 bases from J, with 12 bases in between. Germline values: CDR1 SGHTA, CDR2 FQGNSA.

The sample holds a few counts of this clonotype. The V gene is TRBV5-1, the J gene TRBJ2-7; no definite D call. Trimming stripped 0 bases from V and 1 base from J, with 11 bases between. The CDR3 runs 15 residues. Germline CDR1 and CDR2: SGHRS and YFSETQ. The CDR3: CASSLAFGGSYEQYF. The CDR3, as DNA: TGCGCCAGCAGCTTGGCCTTCGGCGGATCCTACGAGCAGTACTTC.

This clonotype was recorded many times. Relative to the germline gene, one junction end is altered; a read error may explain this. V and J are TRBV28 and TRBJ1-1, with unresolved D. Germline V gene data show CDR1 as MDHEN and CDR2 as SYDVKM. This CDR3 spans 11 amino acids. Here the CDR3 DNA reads TGTGTCAGCGAGAAGAACACTGAAGCTTTCTTT. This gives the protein CVSEKNTEAFF.

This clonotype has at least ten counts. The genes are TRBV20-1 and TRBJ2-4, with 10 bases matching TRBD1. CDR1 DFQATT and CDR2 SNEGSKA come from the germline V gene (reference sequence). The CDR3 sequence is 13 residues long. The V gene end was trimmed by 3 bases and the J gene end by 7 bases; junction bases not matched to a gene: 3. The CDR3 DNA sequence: TGCAGTGCTAGCGGGACAGGGGATAACATTCAGTACTTC. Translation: CSASGTGDNIQYF.

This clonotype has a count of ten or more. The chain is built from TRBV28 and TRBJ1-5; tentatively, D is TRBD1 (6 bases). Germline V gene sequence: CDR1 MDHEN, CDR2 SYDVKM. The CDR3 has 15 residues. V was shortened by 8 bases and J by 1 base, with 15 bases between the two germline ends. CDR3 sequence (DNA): TGTGCCAGCCTTCAGGGGAGTGGAAGCAATCAGCCCCAGCATTTT. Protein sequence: CASLQGSGSNQPQHF.

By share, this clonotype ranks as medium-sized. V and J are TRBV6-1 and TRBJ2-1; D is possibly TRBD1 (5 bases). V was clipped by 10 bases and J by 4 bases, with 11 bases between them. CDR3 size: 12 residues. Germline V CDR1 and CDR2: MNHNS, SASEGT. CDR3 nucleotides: TGTGCCAACTCGGACATTTACAATGAGCAGTTCTTC. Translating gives CANSDIYNEQFF.

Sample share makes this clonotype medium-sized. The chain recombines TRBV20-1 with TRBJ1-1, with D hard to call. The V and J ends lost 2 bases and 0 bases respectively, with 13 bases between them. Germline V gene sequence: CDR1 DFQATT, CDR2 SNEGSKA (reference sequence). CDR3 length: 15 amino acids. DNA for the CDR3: TGCAGTGCTAGATTAGGATGGGGAGTGAACACTGAAGCTTTCTTT. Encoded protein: CSARLGWGVNTEAFF.

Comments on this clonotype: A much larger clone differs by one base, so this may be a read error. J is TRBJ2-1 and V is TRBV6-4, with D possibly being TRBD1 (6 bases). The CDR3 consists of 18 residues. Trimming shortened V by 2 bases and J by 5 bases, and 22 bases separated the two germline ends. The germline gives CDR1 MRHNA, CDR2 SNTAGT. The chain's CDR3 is CASSDLTDRPFIDNEQFF. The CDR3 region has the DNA TGTGCCAGCAGTGACCTTACTGACAGGCCCTTTATCGACAATGAGCAGTTCTTC.

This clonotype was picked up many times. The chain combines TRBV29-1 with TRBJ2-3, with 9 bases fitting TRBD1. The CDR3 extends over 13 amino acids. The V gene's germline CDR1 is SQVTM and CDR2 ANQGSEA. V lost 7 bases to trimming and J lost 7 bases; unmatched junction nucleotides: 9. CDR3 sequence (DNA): TGCAGCGGGGGACAGGGAAACAGATATACGCAGTATTTT. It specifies CSGGQGNRYTQYF.

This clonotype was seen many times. The CDR3 region is CSARGGTTSGIGQFF. Written as DNA, the CDR3 is TGCAGTGCTAGAGGTGGTACCACGTCAGGTATCGGGCAGTTCTTC. This rearrangement joins TRBV20-1 to TRBJ2-1; D is ambiguous. Germline V lookup: CDR1 DFQATT, CDR2 SNEGSKA (reference sequence). V lost 1 base to trimming and J lost 12 bases, with 22 bases between them. CDR3 length: 15 residues.

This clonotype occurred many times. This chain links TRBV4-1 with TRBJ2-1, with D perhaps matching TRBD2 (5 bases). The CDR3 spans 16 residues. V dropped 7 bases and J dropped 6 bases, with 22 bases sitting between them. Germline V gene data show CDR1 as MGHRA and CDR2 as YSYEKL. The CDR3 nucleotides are TGCGCCAGCACGCCGTACTCGCGGGCAAACGGCAATGAGCAGTTCTTC. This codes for CASTPYSRANGNEQFF.

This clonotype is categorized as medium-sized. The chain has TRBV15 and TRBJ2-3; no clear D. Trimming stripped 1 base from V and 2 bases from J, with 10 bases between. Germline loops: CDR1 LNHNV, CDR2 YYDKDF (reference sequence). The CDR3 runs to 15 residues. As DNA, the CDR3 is TGTGCCACCAGCAGAGGACTTACAGCCACAGATACGCAGTATTTT. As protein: CATSRGLTATDTQYF.

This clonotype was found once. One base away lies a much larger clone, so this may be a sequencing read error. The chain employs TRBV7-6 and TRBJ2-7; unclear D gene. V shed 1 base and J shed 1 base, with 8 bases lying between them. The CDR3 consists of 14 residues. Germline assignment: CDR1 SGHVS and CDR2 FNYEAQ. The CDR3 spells CASSLVEESYEQYF. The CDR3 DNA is TGTGCCAGCAGCTTAGTGGAAGAGTCCTACGAGCAGTACTTC.

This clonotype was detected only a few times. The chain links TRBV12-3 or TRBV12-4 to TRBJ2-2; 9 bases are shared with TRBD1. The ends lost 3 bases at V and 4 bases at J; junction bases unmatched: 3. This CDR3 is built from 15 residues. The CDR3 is CASSFLTGGTGELFF. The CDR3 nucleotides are TGTGCCAGCAGTTTTTTGACAGGGGGCACCGGGGAGCTGTTTTTT.

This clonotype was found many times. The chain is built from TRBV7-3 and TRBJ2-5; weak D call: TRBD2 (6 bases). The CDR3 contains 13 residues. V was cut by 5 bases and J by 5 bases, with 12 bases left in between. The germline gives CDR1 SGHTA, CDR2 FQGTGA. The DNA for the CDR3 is TGTGCCAGCAGCCCGACTAGGTCGGAGACCCAGTACTTC. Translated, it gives CASSPTRSETQYF.

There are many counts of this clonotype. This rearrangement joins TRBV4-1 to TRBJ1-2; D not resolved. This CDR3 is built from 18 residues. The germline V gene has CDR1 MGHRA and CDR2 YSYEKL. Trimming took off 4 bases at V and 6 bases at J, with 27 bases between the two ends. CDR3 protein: CASSLSFGTGRIQDGYTF. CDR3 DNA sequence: TGCGCCAGCAGCCTCTCCTTCGGAACGGGCCGTATTCAAGATGGCTACACCTTC.

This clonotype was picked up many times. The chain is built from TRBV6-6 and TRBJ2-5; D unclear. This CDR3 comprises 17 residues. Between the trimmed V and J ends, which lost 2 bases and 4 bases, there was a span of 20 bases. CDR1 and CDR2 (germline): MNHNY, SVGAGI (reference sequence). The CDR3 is CASSYPSHGTGRETQYF. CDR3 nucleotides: TGTGCCAGCAGTTACCCGAGTCATGGTACCGGGCGAGAGACCCAGTACTTC.

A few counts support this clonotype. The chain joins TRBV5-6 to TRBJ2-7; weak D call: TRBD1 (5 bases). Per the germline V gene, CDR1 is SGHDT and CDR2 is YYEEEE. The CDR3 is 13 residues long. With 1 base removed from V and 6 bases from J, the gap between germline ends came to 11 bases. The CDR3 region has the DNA TGTGCCAGCAGCTTGACCCCCACAGGCGAGCAGTACTTC. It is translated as CASSLTPTGEQYF. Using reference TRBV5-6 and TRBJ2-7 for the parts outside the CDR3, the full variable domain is DAGVTQSPTHLIKTRGQQVTLRCSPKSGHDTVSWYQQALGQGPQFIFQYYEEEERQRGNFPDRFSGHQFPNYSSELNVNALLLGDSALYLCASSLTPTGEQYFGPGTRLTVT.